This T cell receptor beta chain is from a study of cytomegalovirus exposure and HLA in healthy donors. The PCR used 60 Vbeta and 13 Jbeta primers. The protocol was immunoSEQ multiplex PCR, while the TCRdb copy is restricted to in-frame clones and leaves out a portion. Of approximately 150,000 clones listed, roughly three quarters are singletons. The CDR3 is made up of 17 amino acids. The V segment lost 7 bases and the J segment 1 base; nucleotides outside the gene matches: 16. The V gene's germline CDR1 is SGHRS and CDR2 YFSETQ. The chain joins TRBV5-1 to TRBJ1-1; 7 nucleotides agree with TRBD1. Sequences were obtained from PBMCs. This clonotype originated in a man between 18 and 29 years old in good health and CMV-seropositive. CDR3 amino acids: CASLPTGTEARNTEAFF. The CDR3 bases are TGCGCCAGCCTTCCAACCGGGACAGAAGCAAGGAACACTGAAGCTTTCTTT.